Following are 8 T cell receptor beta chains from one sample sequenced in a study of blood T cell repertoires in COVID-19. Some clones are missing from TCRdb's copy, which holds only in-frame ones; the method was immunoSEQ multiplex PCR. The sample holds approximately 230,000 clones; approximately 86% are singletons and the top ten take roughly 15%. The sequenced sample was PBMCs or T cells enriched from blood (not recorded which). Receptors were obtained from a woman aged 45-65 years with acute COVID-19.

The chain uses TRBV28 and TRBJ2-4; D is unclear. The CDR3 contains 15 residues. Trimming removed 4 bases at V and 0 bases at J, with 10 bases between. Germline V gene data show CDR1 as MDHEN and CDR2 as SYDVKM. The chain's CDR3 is CASSSYGLAKNIQYF. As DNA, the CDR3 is TGTGCCAGCAGTTCATACGGTTTAGCCAAAAACATTCAGTACTTC. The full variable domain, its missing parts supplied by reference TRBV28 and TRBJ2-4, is DVKVTQSSRYLVKRTGEKVFLECVQDMDHENMFWYRQDPGLGLRLIYFSYDVKMKEKGDIPEGYSVSREKKERFSLILESASTNQTSMYLCASSSYGLAKNIQYFGAGTRLSVL.

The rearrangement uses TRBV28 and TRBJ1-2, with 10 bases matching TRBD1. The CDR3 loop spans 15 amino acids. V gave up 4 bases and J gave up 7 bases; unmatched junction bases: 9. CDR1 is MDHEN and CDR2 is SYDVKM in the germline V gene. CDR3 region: CASSSGQGVMSGYTF. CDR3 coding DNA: TGTGCCAGCAGTTCCGGACAGGGGGTGATGTCTGGCTACACCTTC.

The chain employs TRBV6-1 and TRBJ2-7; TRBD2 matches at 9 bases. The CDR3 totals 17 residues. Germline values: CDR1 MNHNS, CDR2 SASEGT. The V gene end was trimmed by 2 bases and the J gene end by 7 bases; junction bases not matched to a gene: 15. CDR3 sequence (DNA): TGTGCCAGCAGTGAATCGTGGGCTAGCGGGGAGGTGGGAGAGCAGTACTTC. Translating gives CASSESWASGEVGEQYF.

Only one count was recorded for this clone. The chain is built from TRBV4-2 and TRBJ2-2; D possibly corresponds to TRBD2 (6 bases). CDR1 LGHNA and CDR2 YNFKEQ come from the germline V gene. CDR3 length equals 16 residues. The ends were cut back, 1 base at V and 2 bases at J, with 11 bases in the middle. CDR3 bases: TGTGCCAGCAGCCAAGGAAGCGGGCCCAACACCGGGGAGCTGTTTTTT. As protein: CASSQGSGPNTGELFF.

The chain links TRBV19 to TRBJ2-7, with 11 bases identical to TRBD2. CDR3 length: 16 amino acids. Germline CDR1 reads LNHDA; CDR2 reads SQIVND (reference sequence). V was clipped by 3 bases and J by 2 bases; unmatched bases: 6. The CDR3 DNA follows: TGTGCCAGTAGTATCCTAGCGGGAGGCCCAGCCTACGAGCAGTACTTC. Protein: CASSILAGGPAYEQYF.

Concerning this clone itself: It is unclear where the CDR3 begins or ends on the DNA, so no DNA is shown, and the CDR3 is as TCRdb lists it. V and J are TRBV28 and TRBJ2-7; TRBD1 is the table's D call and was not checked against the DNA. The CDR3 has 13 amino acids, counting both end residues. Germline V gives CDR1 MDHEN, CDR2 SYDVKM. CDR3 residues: CASSSSTSYEQYF.

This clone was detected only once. The CDR3 sequence is CASSPFGGIMNTEAFF. As DNA, the CDR3 is TGTGCCAGTAGTCCCTTTGGGGGGATAATGAACACTGAAGCTTTCTTT. The chain combines TRBV19 with TRBJ1-1; the D gene is possibly TRBD1 (5 bases). CDR1 and CDR2 from the germline V gene are LNHDA and SQIVND (reference sequence). V lost 5 bases and J lost 0, with 16 bases in between. The CDR3 has 16 amino acids. The full variable domain, rest sourced from reference TRBV19 and TRBJ1-1, is DGGITQSPKYLFRKEGQNVTLSCEQNLNHDAMYWYRQDPGQGLRLIYYSQIVNDFQKGDIAEGYSVSREKKESFPLTVTSAQKNPTAFYLCASSPFGGIMNTEAFFGQGTRLTVV.

The CDR3 DNA is TGTGCCAGCAGCTCGGACAGGGTCTCCTACGAGCAGTACTTC. Translated: CASSSDRVSYEQYF. The chain carries TRBV7-9 and TRBJ2-7, with 8 bases lining up with TRBD1. Germline CDR1 is SEHNR and CDR2 is FQNEAQ (reference sequence). The junction had 2 bases not matched to a gene; V was cut back by 4 bases and J by 0 bases. The CDR3 loop spans 14 amino acids.